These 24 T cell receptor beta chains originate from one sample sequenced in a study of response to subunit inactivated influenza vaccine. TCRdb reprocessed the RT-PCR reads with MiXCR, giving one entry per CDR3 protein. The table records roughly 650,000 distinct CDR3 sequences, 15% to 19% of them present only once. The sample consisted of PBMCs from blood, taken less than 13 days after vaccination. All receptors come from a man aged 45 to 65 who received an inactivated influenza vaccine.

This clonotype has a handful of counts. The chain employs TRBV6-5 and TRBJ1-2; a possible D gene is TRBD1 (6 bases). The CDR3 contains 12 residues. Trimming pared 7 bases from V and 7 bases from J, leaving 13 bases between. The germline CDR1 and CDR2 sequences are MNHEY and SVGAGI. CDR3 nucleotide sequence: TGTGCCAGCACCGGGGGGGCCTCTGGCTACACCTTC. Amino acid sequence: CASTGGASGYTF.

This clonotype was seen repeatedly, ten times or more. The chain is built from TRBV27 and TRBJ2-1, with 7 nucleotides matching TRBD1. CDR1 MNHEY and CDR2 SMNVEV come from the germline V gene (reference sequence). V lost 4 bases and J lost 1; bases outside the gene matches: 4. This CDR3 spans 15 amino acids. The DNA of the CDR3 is TGTGCCAGCAGTTCCTCGACAGGGTCCTACAATGAGCAGTTCTTC. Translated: CASSSSTGSYNEQFF.

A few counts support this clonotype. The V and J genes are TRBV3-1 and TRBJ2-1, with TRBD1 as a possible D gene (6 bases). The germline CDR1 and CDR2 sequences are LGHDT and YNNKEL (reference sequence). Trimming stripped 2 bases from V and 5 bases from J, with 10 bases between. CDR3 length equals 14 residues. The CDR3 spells CASSQRTVDNEQFF. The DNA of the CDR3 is TGTGCCAGCAGCCAAAGGACAGTAGACAATGAGCAGTTCTTC.

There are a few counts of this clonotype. CDR3 amino acids: CATSKDSNTYEQYF. The CDR3 DNA follows: TGTGCCACCAGTAAGGACAGCAATACCTACGAGCAGTACTTC. This sequence joins TRBV24-1 and TRBJ2-7, with D perhaps TRBD1 (6 bases). CDR1 is KGHDR and CDR2 is SFDVKD in the germline V gene. This CDR3 is built from 14 residues. V was shortened by 6 bases and J by 2 bases, with 13 bases between the two germline ends.

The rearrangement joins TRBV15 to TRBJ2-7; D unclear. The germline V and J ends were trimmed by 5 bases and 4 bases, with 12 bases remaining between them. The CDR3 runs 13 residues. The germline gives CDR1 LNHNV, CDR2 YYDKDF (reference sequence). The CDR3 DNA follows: TGTGCCACCAGCCGAATGGGCCTTTACGAGCAGTACTTC. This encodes CATSRMGLYEQYF.

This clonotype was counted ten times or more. CDR3 sequence reads: CSVEVEGAGTEAFF. The CDR3 region has the DNA TGCAGCGTTGAAGTGGAGGGGGCAGGGACTGAAGCTTTCTTT. The chain carries TRBV29-1 and TRBJ1-1; 7 nucleotides line up with TRBD1. With 1 base clipped from V and 5 bases from J, the junction kept 7 bases outside the gene matches. The CDR3 has 14 residues. Germline V gene lookup returns CDR1 SQVTM and CDR2 ANQGSEA.

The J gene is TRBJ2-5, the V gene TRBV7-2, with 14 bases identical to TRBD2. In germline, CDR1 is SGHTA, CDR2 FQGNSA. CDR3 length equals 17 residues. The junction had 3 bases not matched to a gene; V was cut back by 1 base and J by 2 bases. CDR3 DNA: TGTGCCAGCAGCTTAGTTGGACTAGCGGGGGGACAAGAGACCCAGTACTTC. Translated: CASSLVGLAGGQETQYF.

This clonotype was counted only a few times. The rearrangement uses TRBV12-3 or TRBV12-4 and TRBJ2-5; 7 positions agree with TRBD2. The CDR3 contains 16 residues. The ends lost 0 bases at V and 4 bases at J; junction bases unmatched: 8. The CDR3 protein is CASSLAGGPQGETQYF. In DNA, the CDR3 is TGTGCCAGCAGTTTAGCGGGAGGGCCTCAAGGAGAGACCCAGTACTTC.

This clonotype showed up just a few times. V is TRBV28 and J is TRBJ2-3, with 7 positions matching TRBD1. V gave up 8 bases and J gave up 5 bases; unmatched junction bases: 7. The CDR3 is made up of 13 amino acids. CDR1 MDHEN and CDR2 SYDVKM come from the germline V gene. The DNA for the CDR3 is TGTGCCAGCCGGCAGGGGGTGAAAGATACGCAGTATTTT. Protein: CASRQGVKDTQYF.

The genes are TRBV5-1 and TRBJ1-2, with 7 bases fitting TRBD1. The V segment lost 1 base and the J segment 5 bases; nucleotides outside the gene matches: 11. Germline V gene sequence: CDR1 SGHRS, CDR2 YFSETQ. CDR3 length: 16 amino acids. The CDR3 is CASSLSSTTGVYGYTF. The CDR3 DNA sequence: TGCGCCAGCAGCTTGTCATCGACTACAGGGGTTTATGGCTACACCTTC.

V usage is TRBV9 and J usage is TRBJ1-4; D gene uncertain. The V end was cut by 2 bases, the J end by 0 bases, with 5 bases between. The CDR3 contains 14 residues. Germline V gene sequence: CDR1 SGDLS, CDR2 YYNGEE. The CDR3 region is CASSVDATNEKLFF. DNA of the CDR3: TGTGCCAGCAGCGTGGACGCAACTAATGAAAAACTGTTTTTT. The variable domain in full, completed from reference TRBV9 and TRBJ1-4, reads DSGVTQTPKHLITATGQRVTLRCSPRSGDLSVYWYQQSLDQGLQFLIQYYNGEERAKGNILERFSAQQFPDLHSELNLSSLELGDSALYFCASSVDATNEKLFFGSGTQLSVL.

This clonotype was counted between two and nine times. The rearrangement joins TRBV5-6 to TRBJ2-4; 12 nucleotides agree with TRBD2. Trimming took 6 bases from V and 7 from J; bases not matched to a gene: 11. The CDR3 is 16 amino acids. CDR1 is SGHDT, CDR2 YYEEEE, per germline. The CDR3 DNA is TGTGCCAGCACCTCATTTACTAGCGGGAGGTCGAACATTCAGTACTTC. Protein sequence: CASTSFTSGRSNIQYF. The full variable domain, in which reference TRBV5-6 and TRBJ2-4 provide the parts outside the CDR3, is DAGVTQSPTHLIKTRGQQVTLRCSPKSGHDTVSWYQQALGQGPQFIFQYYEEEERQRGNFPDRFSGHQFPNYSSELNVNALLLGDSALYLCASTSFTSGRSNIQYFGAGTRLSVL.

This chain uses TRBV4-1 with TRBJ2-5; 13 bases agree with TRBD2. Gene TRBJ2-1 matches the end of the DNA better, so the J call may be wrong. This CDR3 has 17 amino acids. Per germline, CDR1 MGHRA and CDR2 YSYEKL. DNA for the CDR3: TGCGCCAGCAGCCAAGATATAGGACTAGCGGGGGTGGAGACCCAGTTCTTC. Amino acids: CASSQDIGLAGVETQFF.

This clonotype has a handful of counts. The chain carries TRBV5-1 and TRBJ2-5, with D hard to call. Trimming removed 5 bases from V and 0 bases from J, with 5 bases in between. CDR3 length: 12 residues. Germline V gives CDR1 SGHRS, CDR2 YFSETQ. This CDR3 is CASRPHQETQYF. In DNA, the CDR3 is TGCGCCAGCAGGCCCCACCAAGAGACCCAGTACTTC.

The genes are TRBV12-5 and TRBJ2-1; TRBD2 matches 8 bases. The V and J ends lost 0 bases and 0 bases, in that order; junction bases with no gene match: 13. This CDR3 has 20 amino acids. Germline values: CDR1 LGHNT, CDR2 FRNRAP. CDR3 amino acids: CASGLVVTSGGPPSYNEQFF. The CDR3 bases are TGTGCTAGTGGTTTGGTAGTTACTTCGGGAGGGCCTCCCTCCTACAATGAGCAGTTCTTC.

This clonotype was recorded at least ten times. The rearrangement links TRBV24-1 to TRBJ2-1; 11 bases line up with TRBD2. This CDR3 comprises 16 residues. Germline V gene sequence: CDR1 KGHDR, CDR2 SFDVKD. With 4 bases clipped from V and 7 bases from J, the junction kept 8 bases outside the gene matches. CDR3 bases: TGTGCCACCAGTGACGTAGCGGGAGGGCCTCTGAATGAGCAGTTCTTC. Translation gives CATSDVAGGPLNEQFF.

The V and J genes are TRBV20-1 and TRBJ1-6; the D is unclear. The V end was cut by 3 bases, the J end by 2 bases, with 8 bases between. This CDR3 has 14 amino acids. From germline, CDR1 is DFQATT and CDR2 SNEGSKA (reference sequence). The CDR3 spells CSARGSPYNSPLHF. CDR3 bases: TGCAGTGCTAGGGGGTCCCCCTATAATTCACCCCTCCACTTT.

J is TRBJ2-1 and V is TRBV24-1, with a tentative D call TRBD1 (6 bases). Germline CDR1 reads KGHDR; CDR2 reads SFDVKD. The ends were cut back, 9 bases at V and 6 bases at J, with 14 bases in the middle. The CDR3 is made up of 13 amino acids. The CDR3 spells CATGGWVCNEQFF. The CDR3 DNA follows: TGTGCCACCGGGGGCTGGGTTTGCAATGAGCAGTTCTTC.

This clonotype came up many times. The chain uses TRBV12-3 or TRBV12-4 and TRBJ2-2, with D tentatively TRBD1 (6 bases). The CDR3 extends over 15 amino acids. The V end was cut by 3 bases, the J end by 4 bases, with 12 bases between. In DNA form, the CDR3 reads TGTGCCAGCAGTTTCAGTCCAGGGGTCACCGGGGAGCTGTTTTTT. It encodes CASSFSPGVTGELFF.

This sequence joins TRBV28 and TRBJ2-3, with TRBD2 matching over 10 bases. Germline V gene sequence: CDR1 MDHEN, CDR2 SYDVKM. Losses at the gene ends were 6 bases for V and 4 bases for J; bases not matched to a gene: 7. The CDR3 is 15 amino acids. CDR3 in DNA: TGTGCCAGCAGGTCACTAGCGGGAAGTGCAGATACGCAGTATTTT. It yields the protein CASRSLAGSADTQYF.

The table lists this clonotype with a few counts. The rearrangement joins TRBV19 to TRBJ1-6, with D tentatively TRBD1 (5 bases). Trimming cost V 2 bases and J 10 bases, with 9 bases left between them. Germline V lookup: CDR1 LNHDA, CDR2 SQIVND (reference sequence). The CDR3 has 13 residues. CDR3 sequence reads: CASSIPGQSPLHF. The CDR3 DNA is TGTGCCAGTAGTATACCTGGACAATCACCCCTCCACTTT. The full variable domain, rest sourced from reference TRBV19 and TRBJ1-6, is DGGITQSPKYLFRKEGQNVTLSCEQNLNHDAMYWYRQDPGQGLRLIYYSQIVNDFQKGDIAEGYSVSREKKESFPLTVTSAQKNPTAFYLCASSIPGQSPLHFGNGTRLTVT.

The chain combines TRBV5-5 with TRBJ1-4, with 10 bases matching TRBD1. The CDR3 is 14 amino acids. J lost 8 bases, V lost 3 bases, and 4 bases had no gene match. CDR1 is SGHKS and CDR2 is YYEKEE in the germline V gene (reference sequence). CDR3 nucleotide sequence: TGTGCCAGCAGCTACGACAGGGGGCGAGAAAAACTGTTTTTT. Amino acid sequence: CASSYDRGREKLFF.

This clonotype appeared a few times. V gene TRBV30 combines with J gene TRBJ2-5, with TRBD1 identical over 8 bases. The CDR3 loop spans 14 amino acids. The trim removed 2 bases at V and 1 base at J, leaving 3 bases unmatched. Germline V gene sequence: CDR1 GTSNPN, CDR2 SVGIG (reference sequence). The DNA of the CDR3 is TGTGCCTGGAGTTTAGACAGGGGCCAAGAGACCCAGTACTTC. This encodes CAWSLDRGQETQYF.

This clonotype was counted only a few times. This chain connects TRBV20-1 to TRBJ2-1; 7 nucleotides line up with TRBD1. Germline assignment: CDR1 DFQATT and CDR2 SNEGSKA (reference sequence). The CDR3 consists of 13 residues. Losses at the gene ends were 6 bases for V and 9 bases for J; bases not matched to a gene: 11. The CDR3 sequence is CSAPDRAQIEQFF. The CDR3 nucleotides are TGCAGTGCACCCGACAGGGCCCAGATTGAGCAGTTCTTC.